The next 27 T cell receptor beta chains were all read from a single sample in a study of T cells after posttransplantation cyclophosphamide. A marrow graft followed busulfan-fludarabine conditioning, with cyclophosphamide on days +3 and +4. Repertoires were generated with immunoSEQ multiplex PCR, while TCRdb's copy carries only in-frame clones and drops some. Here the sample spans approximately 3,100 clones, 75% to 90% being singletons. The source was PBMCs, collected after allogeneic stem cell transplant with posttransplant cyclophosphamide. These receptors all stem from a female patient aged 50 to 60 who received an allogeneic stem cell transplant from an unrelated donor, was CMV-positive, and had acute and chronic GVHD. Some T cells may possibly be graft donor cells.

This sequence joins TRBV30 and TRBJ1-5; 9 bases align to TRBD1. CDR3 length: 15 amino acids. Germline assignment: CDR1 GTSNPN and CDR2 SVGIG (reference sequence). The junction had 7 bases not matched to a gene; V was cut back by 5 bases and J by 2 bases. The CDR3 region has the DNA TGTGCCTGGGAAGGACAGGGGCTGGGCAATCAGCCCCAGCATTTT. This encodes CAWEGQGLGNQPQHF. The full variable domain, rest sourced from reference TRBV30 and TRBJ1-5, is SQTIHQWPATLVQPVGSPLSLECTVEGTSNPNLYWYRQAAGRGLQLLFYSVGIGQISSEVPQNLSASRPQDRQFILSSKKLLLSDSGFYLCAWEGQGLGNQPQHFGDGTRLSIL.

This clone occurred once. The rearrangement uses TRBV5-4 and TRBJ2-5; 11 bases line up with TRBD2. The V gene's germline CDR1 is SGHNT and CDR2 YYREEE (reference sequence). The CDR3 is made up of 13 amino acids. Germline trimming cut 5 bases from V and 5 bases from J; bases unmatched to any gene: 2. The CDR3 nucleotides read TGTGCCAGCAGTTTAGCGGGAGGGGAGACCCAGTACTTC. The encoded protein is CASSLAGGETQYF.

V usage is TRBV6-6 and J usage is TRBJ2-2; TRBD2 matches at 11 bases. The CDR3 extends over 16 amino acids. The V segment lost 6 bases and the J segment 7 bases; nucleotides outside the gene matches: 10. Looked up from germline, CDR1 is MNHNY and CDR2 is SVGAGI (reference sequence). CDR3 nucleotide sequence: TGTGCCAGCAGCAAACTTAGCGGGAGGGTCGGCGGGGAGCTGTTTTTT. Amino acid sequence: CASSKLSGRVGGELFF.

The rearrangement uses TRBV28 and TRBJ1-5; D remains unclear. The V end was cut by 8 bases, the J end by 4 bases, with 12 bases between. Germline V lookup: CDR1 MDHEN, CDR2 SYDVKM. The CDR3 is made up of 13 amino acids. CDR3 DNA: TGTGCCAGCCGGGGAGGGTGGAATCAGCCCCAGCATTTT. Its translation is CASRGGWNQPQHF.

The CDR3 nucleotides are TGTGCCAGCAGCGTAGTGTCAGTTTTTAACACTGAAGCTTTCTTT. It yields the protein CASSVVSVFNTEAFF. The chain employs TRBV9 and TRBJ1-1; D is uncertain. Germline CDR1 SGDLS, CDR2 YYNGEE. The CDR3 spans 15 residues. V gave up 0 bases and J gave up 2 bases, with 11 bases separating them.

Only one count was recorded for this clone. The chain is built from TRBV9 and TRBJ1-1; TRBD1 might be the D (5 bases). This CDR3 has 16 amino acids. Germline V CDR1 and CDR2: SGDLS, YYNGEE. Trimming pared 4 bases from V and 2 bases from J, leaving 18 bases between. CDR3 sequence (DNA): TGTGCCAGCAGCTGGGGGGTGGTGGGCCAAAACACTGAAGCTTTCTTT. Residues: CASSWGVVGQNTEAFF.

The J gene is TRBJ2-1, the V gene TRBV10-3; 8 positions agree with TRBD2. The CDR3 is 14 amino acids. Germline CDR1 ENHRY, CDR2 SYGVKD. V lost 3 bases and J lost 6; bases outside the gene matches: 4. CDR3 region: CAISDRGTSNEQFF. CDR3 sequence (DNA): TGTGCCATCAGTGATAGGGGGACTAGCAATGAGCAGTTCTTC.

The CDR3 DNA reads as TGTGCCAGCAGTACCCCCCCCGTTAGTAGAGATACGCAGTATTTT. Encoded protein: CASSTPPVSRDTQYF. This chain joins TRBV2 and TRBJ2-3; D is unclear. The CDR3 loop spans 15 amino acids. Trimming cost V 5 bases and J 5 bases, with 17 bases left between them. Germline CDR1 is SNHLY and CDR2 is FYNNEI.

J is TRBJ2-7 and V is TRBV19, with 10 bases aligning to TRBD1. The CDR3 is 14 amino acids. V lost 6 bases, J lost 0 bases, and 2 bases stayed unmatched. Germline-derived CDR1 and CDR2 are LNHDA and SQIVND (reference sequence). DNA for the CDR3: TGTGCCAGTAGGGACAGGGGGTCCTCCTACGAGCAGTACTTC. As protein: CASRDRGSSYEQYF.

Relative to its sample, this clone is large (0.1 to 1%). The chain links TRBV6-1 to TRBJ2-2; 9 bases line up with TRBD2. The CDR3 is 16 residues long. J gave up 6 bases and V 0 bases, and 5 bases lay outside the gene matches. The V gene's germline CDR1 is MNHNS and CDR2 SASEGT. The CDR3 DNA reads as TGTGCCAGCAGTGAAGCTATTAGCGGGAGACCCGGGGAGCTGTTTTTT. Translating it yields CASSEAISGRPGELFF.

The chain recombines TRBV27 with TRBJ2-7; TRBD2 matches at 7 bases. V was pared by 7 bases and J by 4 bases, with 7 bases of the junction left unmatched. The CDR3 runs 13 residues. Germline CDR1 reads MNHEY; CDR2 reads SMNVEV (reference sequence). Here the CDR3 reads CASTPWGGYEQYF. CDR3 nucleotide sequence: TGTGCCAGCACCCCCTGGGGGGGTTACGAGCAGTACTTC.

V is TRBV2 and J is TRBJ2-1; TRBD2 agrees at 11 bases. The trim removed 8 bases at V and 8 bases at J, leaving 14 bases unmatched. This CDR3 has 16 residues. In germline, CDR1 is SNHLY, CDR2 FYNNEI. CDR3 bases: TGTGCCAGCGCCGTGGGAAACCCACTAGCGGGAGATGAGCAGTTCTTC. The encoded protein is CASAVGNPLAGDEQFF.

The chain combines TRBV7-9 with TRBJ2-3; no firm D call. The V end lost 1 base, the J end lost 1 base, and 12 bases lay between the germline ends. CDR1 and CDR2 from the germline V gene are SEHNR and FQNEAQ (reference sequence). CDR3 length equals 16 residues. The DNA of the CDR3 is TGTGCCAGCAGCTTAGTCATGGCCGTTGGCACAGATACGCAGTATTTT. It is translated as CASSLVMAVGTDTQYF. Full variable domain (outside the CDR3, taken from reference TRBV7-9 and TRBJ2-3): DTGVSQNPRHKITKRGQNVTFRCDPISEHNRLYWYRQTLGQGPEFLTYFQNEAQLEKSRLLSDRFSAERPKGSFSTLEIQRTEQGDSAMYLCASSLVMAVGTDTQYFGPGTRLTVL.

The chain couples TRBV11-2 to TRBJ1-4; 7 nucleotides line up with TRBD1. Germline V CDR1 and CDR2: SGHAT, FQNNGV. The CDR3 has 14 amino acids. The ends lost 0 bases at V and 10 bases at J; junction bases unmatched: 5. Here the CDR3 DNA reads TGTGCCAGCAGCTTAGATCTGAACAGGGGAAAACTGTTTTTT. Amino acids: CASSLDLNRGKLFF.

This clone occurred a few times. CDR3 DNA sequence: TGTGCCAGCAGTGGTTCCTTTAGTAGCGGTGATACGCAGTATTTT. Protein product: CASSGSFSSGDTQYF. J is TRBJ2-3 and V is TRBV6-6; maybe TRBD2 (6 bases). The CDR3 runs to 15 residues. V was cut by 5 bases and J by 6 bases, with 18 bases left in between. Germline assignment: CDR1 MNHNY and CDR2 SVGAGI (reference sequence).

Concerning this clone: Distinct nucleotide sequences in the sample also encode this CDR3. The chain has TRBV5-6 and TRBJ1-2, with D possibly being TRBD1 (6 bases). Germline V gives CDR1 SGHDT, CDR2 YYEEEE. Between the trimmed V and J ends, which lost 0 bases and 5 bases, there was a span of 14 bases. This CDR3 is 15 amino acids long. The CDR3 region has the DNA TGTGCCAGCAGCTTGGACCAGGGGAGAACTTATGGCTACACCTTC. Amino acid sequence: CASSLDQGRTYGYTF.

This clone was seen a handful of times. The chain is built from TRBV5-6 and TRBJ1-2; 10 bases match TRBD1. The CDR3 runs 15 residues. CDR1 SGHDT and CDR2 YYEEEE come from the germline V gene. With 0 bases clipped from V and 5 bases from J, the junction kept 4 bases outside the gene matches. The CDR3 DNA is TGTGCCAGCAGCTTGGGGACAGGGGGACGGTATGGCTACACCTTC. This translates into CASSLGTGGRYGYTF.

This clone was observed a single time. This chain links TRBV11-2 with TRBJ2-1; TRBD1 aligns across 8 bases. The CDR3 spans 14 residues. The ends lost 4 bases at V and 1 base at J; junction bases unmatched: 0. The germline CDR1 and CDR2 sequences are SGHAT and FQNNGV. CDR3 coding DNA: TGTGCCAGCAGCTGGGACAGGTCCTACAATGAGCAGTTCTTC. Protein product: CASSWDRSYNEQFF.

The chain employs TRBV12-5 and TRBJ2-1, with D possibly matching TRBD1 (5 bases). In germline, CDR1 is LGHNT, CDR2 FRNRAP. V lost 4 bases to trimming and J lost 4 bases, with 14 bases between them. The CDR3 covers 15 residues. The CDR3 region has the DNA TGTGCTAGTGGTTCTGGCAGGGTGGGGTACAATGAGCAGTTCTTC. Encoded protein: CASGSGRVGYNEQFF.

This clone came up once. The chain has TRBV10-2 and TRBJ2-6, with D unresolved. Germline lookup yields CDR1 WSHSY and CDR2 SAAADI. CDR3 length: 13 amino acids. V was trimmed by 5 bases and J by 3 bases, leaving 5 bases between them. The DNA for the CDR3 is TGCGCCAGCAGTTCAGATGGGGCCAACGTCCTGACTTTC. It specifies CASSSDGANVLTF.

The genes are TRBV4-3 and TRBJ2-3; 7 bases map to TRBD2. The V gene end was trimmed by 0 bases and the J gene end by 3 bases; junction bases not matched to a gene: 24. The CDR3 runs 22 residues. CDR1 and CDR2 (germline): LGHNA, YSLEER. The chain's CDR3 is CASSQDLSLGFGGSKGTDTQYF. Written as DNA, the CDR3 is TGCGCCAGCAGCCAAGATCTAAGTCTGGGTTTTGGCGGGAGTAAAGGGACAGATACGCAGTATTTT.

The genes are TRBV19 and TRBJ1-5; 12 bases map to TRBD1. J gave up 6 bases and V 4 bases, and 4 bases lay outside the gene matches. CDR1 is LNHDA, CDR2 SQIVND, per germline (reference sequence). The CDR3 spans 15 residues. The CDR3 bases are TGTGCCAGTAGTACGGGACAGGGGGCGGGTCAGCCCCAGCATTTT. This encodes CASSTGQGAGQPQHF.

This chain joins TRBV30 and TRBJ2-7; 9 bases are shared with TRBD2. V lost 2 bases, J lost 6 bases, and 11 bases stayed unmatched. CDR3 length equals 15 residues. Germline V gene lookup returns CDR1 GTSNPN and CDR2 SVGIG (reference sequence). The CDR3 protein is CAWSSLAGDIGEQYF. The CDR3 DNA reads TGTGCCTGGAGTTCCTTAGCGGGAGATATTGGCGAGCAGTACTTC.

The chain carries TRBV4-1 and TRBJ2-7; D unresolved. V lost 6 bases and J 5 bases, leaving 8 bases between the germline ends. Germline CDR1 reads MGHRA; CDR2 reads YSYEKL. This CDR3 is built from 11 residues. In DNA, the CDR3 is TGCGCCAGCAGAATCAACAACGAGCAGTACTTC. Protein sequence: CASRINNEQYF.

This clone showed up just once. This CDR3 is CASIRGYNEQFF. The DNA for the CDR3 is TGTGCCAGCATCAGGGGATACAATGAGCAGTTCTTC. The rearrangement joins TRBV6-1 to TRBJ2-1, with a tentative D call TRBD1 (6 bases). Trimming cost V 7 bases and J 4 bases, with 8 bases left between them. This CDR3 spans 12 amino acids. Per germline, CDR1 MNHNS and CDR2 SASEGT.

This chain connects TRBV5-4 to TRBJ2-5; D might be TRBD1 (5 bases). The closer fit of TRBJ2-7 to the DNA end suggests the J call may be wrong. This CDR3 is 13 amino acids long. Germline CDR1 and CDR2: SGHNT and YYREEE (reference sequence). DNA for the CDR3: TGTGCCAGCATCAGGACAAGGCCCTACGAGCAGTACTTC. Encoded protein: CASIRTRPYEQYF.

This clone was seen more than once but under ten times. This chain uses TRBV5-8 with TRBJ1-4; no clear D. Between the trimmed V and J ends, which lost 4 bases and 8 bases, there was a span of 18 bases. The CDR3 runs to 15 residues. From germline, CDR1 is SGHTS and CDR2 YDEGEE. In DNA form, the CDR3 reads TGTGCCAGCAGCCCCGGAGGAGGCATACCAGAAAAACTGTTTTTT. As protein: CASSPGGGIPEKLFF.